These 2 T cell receptor beta chains came from one sample sequenced in a study of shared clonotypes between healthy human individuals. Data came from immunoSEQ multiplex PCR; TCRdb stores just in-frame clones and leaves some out. The table has about 340,000 clones, 70% to 75% seen once; the top ten hold over 9.5%. Sequenced sample: memory CD4+ T cells sorted from blood. Subset given: CD45RA-negative fraction. These receptor sequences come from a man in his thirties or forties in good health.

The chain combines TRBV5-5 with TRBJ1-1; TRBD1 might be the D (6 bases). The ends were cut back, 0 bases at V and 4 bases at J, with 16 bases in the middle. The CDR3 sequence is 16 residues long. Germline V gene sequence: CDR1 SGHKS, CDR2 YYEKEE (reference sequence). CDR3 nucleotides: TGTGCCAGCAGCTTGGAGACAGGAGAGTGGGGCACTGAAGCTTTCTTT. Translating it yields CASSLETGEWGTEAFF. Combining the CDR3 with reference TRBV5-5 and TRBJ1-1 gives the whole variable domain DAGVTQSPTHLIKTRGQQVTLRCSPISGHKSVSWYQQVLGQGPQFIFQYYEKEERGRGNFPDRFSARQFPNYSSELNVNALLLGDSALYLCASSLETGEWGTEAFFGQGTRLTVV.

The V call is TRBV10-3, the J call TRBJ2-5; D is ambiguous. The germline gives CDR1 ENHRY, CDR2 SYGVKD. The V end lost 2 bases, the J end lost 0 bases, and 13 bases lay between the germline ends. The CDR3 runs to 16 residues. The CDR3 bases are TGTGCCATCAGTGAGACGGCTGGCAGCTACCAAGAGACCCAGTACTTC. Translated: CAISETAGSYQETQYF.